A selection of T cell receptor beta chains follows, all from one sample in a study of T cells after yellow fever vaccination. TCRdb reprocessed the 5' RACE reads with MiXCR, giving one entry per CDR3 protein. The repertoire holds 200,000 to 250,000 distinct CDR3 sequences, with approximately 3.3% as singletons. Sample: CD4+ T cells sorted from PBMCs, taken 10 days after the yellow fever booster vaccination. The source of these receptors is a man aged 18 to 35 who received the YFV17D yellow fever vaccine. The CDR3 runs from the conserved cysteine through the conserved F or W. A D gene is named only where the DNA matches it firmly. Rows may omit the clone size; those that give it use once, few, many or a size class.

j_call cdr3_length v_call d_call clone_size cdr3_aa cdr3_nt
TRBJ2-2 13 TRBV6-6 . few CASRLHGSGELFF TGTGCCAGCAGGCTTCACGGTTCCGGGGAGCTGTTTTTT
TRBJ2-3 13 TRBV24-1 . many CATSDPNGDTQYF TGTGCCACCAGTGATCCCAACGGGGATACGCAGTATTTT
TRBJ2-3 14 TRBV6-1 . . CASIRTASTDTQYF TGTGCCAGCATTCGGACCGCAAGCACAGATACGCAGTATTTT
TRBJ2-7 15 TRBV7-2 TRBD1 few CASSFVPRGPYEQYF TGTGCCAGCAGCTTCGTTCCCAGGGGGCCGTACGAGCAGTACTTC
TRBJ2-5 13 TRBV20-1 . . CSASRGPGETQYF TGCAGTGCTAGCAGAGGTCCGGGGGAGACCCAGTACTTC
TRBJ2-5 16 TRBV14 . . CASSQDSIYLKETQYF TGTGCCAGCAGCCAAGATAGCATCTACCTGAAGGAGACCCAGTACTTC
TRBJ2-7 15 TRBV20-1 TRBD1 once CSAATRDRGLFEQYF TGCAGTGCCGCAACCCGGGACAGGGGTCTCTTTGAGCAGTACTTC
TRBJ2-3 16 TRBV5-8 . few CASRLGAGFGTDTQYF TGTGCCAGCCGCCTAGGGGCGGGGTTTGGTACAGATACGCAGTATTTT
TRBJ2-7 14 TRBV20-1 TRBD1 many CSAKPRDRILGQYF TGCAGTGCTAAGCCCCGGGACAGGATCCTGGGGCAGTACTTC
TRBJ2-4 14 TRBV10-3 TRBD2 many CAISAGTTGANQYF TGTGCCATCAGTGCCGGGACTACAGGAGCAAATCAGTACTTC
TRBJ2-5 14 TRBV30 . few CAWRKWSTQETQYF TGTGCCTGGAGAAAATGGTCAACCCAAGAGACCCAGTACTTC
TRBJ1-4 15 TRBV28 . . CASSLIRDPAEKLFF TGTGCCAGCAGTTTAATCCGGGACCCCGCTGAAAAACTGTTTTTT
TRBJ2-5 15 TRBV5-1 TRBD2 many CASKPAGGPQETQYF TGCGCCAGCAAGCCAGCGGGGGGACCGCAAGAGACCCAGTACTTC
TRBJ1-5 13 TRBV2 TRBD1 few CASKPTGGQPQHF TGTGCCAGTAAACCAACAGGGGGTCAGCCCCAGCATTTT
TRBJ1-1 13 TRBV18 . few CASSGRGRAEAFF TGTGCCAGCTCAGGTAGGGGAAGGGCTGAAGCTTTCTTT
TRBJ1-4 15 TRBV5-4 . . CASSPSGTRNEKLFF TGTGCCAGCAGCCCCTCCGGGACGAGGAATGAAAAACTGTTTTTT